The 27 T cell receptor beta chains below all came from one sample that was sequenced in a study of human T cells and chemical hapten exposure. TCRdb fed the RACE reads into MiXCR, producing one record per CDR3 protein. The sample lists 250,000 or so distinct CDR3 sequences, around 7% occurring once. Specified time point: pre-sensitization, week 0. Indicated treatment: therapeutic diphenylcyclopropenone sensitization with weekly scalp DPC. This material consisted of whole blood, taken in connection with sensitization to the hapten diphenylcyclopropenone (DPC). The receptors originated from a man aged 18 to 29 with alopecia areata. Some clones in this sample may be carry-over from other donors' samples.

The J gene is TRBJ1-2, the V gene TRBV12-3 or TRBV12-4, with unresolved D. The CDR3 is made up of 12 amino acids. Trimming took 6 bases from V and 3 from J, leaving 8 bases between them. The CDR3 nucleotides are TGTGCCAGCAGGGGAGGGTACTATGGCTACACCTTC. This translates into CASRGGYYGYTF.

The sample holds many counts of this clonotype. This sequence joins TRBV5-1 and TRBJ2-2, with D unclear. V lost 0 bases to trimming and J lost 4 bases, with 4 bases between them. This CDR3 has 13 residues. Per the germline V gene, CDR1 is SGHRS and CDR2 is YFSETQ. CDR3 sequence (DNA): TGCGCCAGCAGCTTGGCCCGCACCGGGGAGCTGTTTTTT. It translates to CASSLARTGELFF.

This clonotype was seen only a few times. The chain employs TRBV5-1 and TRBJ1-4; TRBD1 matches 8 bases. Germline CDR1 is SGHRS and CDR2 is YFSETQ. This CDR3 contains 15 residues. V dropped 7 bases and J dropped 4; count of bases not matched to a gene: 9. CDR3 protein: CASAVQDRVNEKLFF. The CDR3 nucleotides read TGCGCCAGCGCCGTCCAGGACAGGGTTAATGAAAAACTGTTTTTT.

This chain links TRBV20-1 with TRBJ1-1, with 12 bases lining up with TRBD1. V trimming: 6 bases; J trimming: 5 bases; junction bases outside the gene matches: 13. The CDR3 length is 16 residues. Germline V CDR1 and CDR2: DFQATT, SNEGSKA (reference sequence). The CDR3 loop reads CSAKHLGQGASTEAFF. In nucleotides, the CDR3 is TGCAGTGCGAAACACCTGGGACAGGGGGCGTCGACTGAAGCTTTCTTT.

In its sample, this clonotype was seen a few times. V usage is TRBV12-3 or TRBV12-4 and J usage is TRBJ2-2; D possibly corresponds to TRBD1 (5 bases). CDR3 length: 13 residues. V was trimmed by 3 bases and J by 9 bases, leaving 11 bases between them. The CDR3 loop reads CASSLVGARELFF. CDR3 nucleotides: TGTGCCAGCAGTTTGGTAGGGGCGAGGGAGCTGTTTTTT.

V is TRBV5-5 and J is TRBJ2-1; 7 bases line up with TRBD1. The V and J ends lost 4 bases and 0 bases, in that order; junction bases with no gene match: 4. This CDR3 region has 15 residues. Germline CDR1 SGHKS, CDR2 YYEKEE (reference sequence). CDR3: CASSTGTVSYNEQFF. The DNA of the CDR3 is TGTGCCAGCAGCACCGGGACAGTCTCCTACAATGAGCAGTTCTTC.

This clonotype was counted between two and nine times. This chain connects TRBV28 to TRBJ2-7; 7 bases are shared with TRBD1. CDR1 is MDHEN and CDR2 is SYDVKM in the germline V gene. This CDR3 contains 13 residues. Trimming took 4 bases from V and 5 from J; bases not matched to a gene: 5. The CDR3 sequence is CASSSSGGNEQYF. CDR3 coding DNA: TGTGCCAGCAGTTCGTCAGGGGGTAACGAGCAGTACTTC. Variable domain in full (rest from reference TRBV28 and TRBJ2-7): DVKVTQSSRYLVKRTGEKVFLECVQDMDHENMFWYRQDPGLGLRLIYFSYDVKMKEKGDIPEGYSVSREKKERFSLILESASTNQTSMYLCASSSSGGNEQYFGPGTRLTVT.

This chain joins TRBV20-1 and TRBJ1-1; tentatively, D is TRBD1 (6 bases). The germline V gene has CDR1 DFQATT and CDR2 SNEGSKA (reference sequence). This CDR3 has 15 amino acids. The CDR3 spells CRARGRDTSYAEAFF. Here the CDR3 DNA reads TGCAGAGCCAGGGGTCGGGACACATCTTACGCTGAAGCTTTCTTT.

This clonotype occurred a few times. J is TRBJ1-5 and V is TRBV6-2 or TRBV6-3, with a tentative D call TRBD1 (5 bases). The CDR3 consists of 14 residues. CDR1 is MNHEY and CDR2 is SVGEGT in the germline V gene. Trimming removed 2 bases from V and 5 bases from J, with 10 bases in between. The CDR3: CASSYARDDQPQHF. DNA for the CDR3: TGTGCCAGCAGTTACGCCAGGGACGATCAGCCCCAGCATTTT.

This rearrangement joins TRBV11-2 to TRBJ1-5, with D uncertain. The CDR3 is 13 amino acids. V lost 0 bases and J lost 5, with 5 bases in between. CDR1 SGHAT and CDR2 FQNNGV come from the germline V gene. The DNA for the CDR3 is TGTGCCAGCAGCTTAGAGGCACATCAGCCCCAGCATTTT. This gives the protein CASSLEAHQPQHF.

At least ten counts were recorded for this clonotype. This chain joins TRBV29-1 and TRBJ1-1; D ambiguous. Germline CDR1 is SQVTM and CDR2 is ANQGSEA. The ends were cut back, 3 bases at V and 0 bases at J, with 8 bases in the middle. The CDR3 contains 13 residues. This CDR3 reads CSVDSHMNTEAFF. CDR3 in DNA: TGCAGCGTTGACAGCCATATGAACACTGAAGCTTTCTTT.

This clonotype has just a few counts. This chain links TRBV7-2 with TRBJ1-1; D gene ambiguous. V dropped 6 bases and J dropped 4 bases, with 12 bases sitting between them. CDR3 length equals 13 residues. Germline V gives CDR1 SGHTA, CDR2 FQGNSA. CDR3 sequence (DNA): TGTGCCAGCAGTTACGGTGGGAGCACTGAAGCTTTCTTT. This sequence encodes CASSYGGSTEAFF.

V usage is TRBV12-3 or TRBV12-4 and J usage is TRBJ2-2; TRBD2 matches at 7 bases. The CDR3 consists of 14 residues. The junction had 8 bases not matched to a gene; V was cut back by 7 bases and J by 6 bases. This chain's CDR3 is CASKGGGFSGELFF. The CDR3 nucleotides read TGTGCCAGCAAGGGCGGGGGATTTTCCGGGGAGCTGTTTTTT.

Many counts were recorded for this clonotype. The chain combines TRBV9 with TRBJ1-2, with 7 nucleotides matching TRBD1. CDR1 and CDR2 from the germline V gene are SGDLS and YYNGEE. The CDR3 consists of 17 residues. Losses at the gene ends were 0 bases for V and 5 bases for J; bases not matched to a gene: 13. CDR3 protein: CASSVGGQLLDVYGYTF. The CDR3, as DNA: TGTGCCAGCAGCGTAGGGGGACAGCTGCTCGATGTGTATGGCTACACCTTC.

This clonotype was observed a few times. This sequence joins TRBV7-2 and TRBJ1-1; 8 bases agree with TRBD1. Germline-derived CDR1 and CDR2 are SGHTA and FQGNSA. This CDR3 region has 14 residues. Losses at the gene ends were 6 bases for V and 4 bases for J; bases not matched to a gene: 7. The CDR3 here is CASRTQGAVTEAFF. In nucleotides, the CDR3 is TGTGCCAGCAGAACTCAGGGGGCGGTCACTGAAGCTTTCTTT.

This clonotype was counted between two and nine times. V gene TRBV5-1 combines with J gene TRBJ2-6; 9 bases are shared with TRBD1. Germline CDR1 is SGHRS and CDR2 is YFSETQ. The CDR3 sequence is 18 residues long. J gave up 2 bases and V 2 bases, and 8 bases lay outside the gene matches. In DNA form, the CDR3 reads TGCGCCAGCAGCTTAGGGGACAGGGCCGTGGCTGGGGCCAACGTCCTGACTTTC. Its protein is CASSLGDRAVAGANVLTF.

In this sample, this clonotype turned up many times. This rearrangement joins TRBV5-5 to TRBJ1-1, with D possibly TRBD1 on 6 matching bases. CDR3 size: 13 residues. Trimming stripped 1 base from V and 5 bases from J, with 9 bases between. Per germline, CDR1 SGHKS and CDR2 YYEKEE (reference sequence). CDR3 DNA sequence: TGTGCCAGCAGCTTGCCGCAGGGGACTGAAGCTTTCTTT. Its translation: CASSLPQGTEAFF.

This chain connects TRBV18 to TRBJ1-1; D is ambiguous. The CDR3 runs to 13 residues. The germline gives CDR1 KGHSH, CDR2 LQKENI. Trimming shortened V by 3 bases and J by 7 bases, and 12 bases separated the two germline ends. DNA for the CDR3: TGTGCCAGCTCACCTCCGGGCTGGGGTGAAGCTTTCTTT. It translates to CASSPPGWGEAFF. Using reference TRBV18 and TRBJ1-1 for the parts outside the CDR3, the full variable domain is NAGVMQNPRHLVRRRGQEARLRCSPMKGHSHVYWYRQLPEEGLKFMVYLQKENIIDESGMPKERFSAEFPKEGPSILRIQQVVRGDSAAYFCASSPPGWGEAFFGQGTRLTVV.

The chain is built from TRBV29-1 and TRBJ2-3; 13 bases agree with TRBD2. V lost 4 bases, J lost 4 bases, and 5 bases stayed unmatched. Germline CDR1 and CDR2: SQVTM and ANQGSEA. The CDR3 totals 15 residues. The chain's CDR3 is CSVVGLAGASDTQYF. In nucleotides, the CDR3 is TGCAGCGTTGTTGGACTAGCGGGGGCTTCAGATACGCAGTATTTT.

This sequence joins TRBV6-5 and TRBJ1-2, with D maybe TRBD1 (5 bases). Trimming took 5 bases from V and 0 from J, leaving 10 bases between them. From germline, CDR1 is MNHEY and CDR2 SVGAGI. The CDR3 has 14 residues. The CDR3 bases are TGTGCCAGCAGTATGTACAGGTCTAACTATGGCTACACCTTC. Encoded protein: CASSMYRSNYGYTF.

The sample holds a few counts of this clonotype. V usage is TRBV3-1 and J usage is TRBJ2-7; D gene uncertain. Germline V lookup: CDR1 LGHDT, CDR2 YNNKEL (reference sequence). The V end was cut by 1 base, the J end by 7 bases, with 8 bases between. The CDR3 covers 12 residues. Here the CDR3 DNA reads TGTGCCAGCAGCCAAGGCTTAGGAGAGCAGTACTTC. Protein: CASSQGLGEQYF.

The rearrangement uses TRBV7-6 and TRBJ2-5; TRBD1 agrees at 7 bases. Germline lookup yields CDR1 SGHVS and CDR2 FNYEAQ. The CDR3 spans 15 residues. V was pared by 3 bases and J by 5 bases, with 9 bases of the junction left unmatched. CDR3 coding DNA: TGTGCCAGCAGCTTCGACAGGGCTTTATCGGAGACCCAGTACTTC. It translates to CASSFDRALSETQYF.

CDR3 sequence reads: CASSPSGRTSAVPYNEQFF. CDR3 nucleotide sequence: TGCGCCAGCAGCCCTAGCGGGAGGACTAGCGCCGTCCCCTACAATGAGCAGTTCTTC. This chain uses TRBV4-1 with TRBJ2-1; 11 bases align to TRBD2. Per germline, CDR1 MGHRA and CDR2 YSYEKL. The CDR3 loop spans 19 amino acids. V gave up 4 bases and J gave up 2 bases; unmatched junction bases: 13.

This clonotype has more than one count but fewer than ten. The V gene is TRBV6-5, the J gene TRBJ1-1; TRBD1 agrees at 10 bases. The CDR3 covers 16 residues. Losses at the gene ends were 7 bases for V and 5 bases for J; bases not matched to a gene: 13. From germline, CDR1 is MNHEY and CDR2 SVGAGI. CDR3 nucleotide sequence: TGTGCCAGCAACCCACATCGGGACAGGGGTCGGACTGAAGCTTTCTTT. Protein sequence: CASNPHRDRGRTEAFF.

The chain's CDR3 is CASSEPGPRYQPQHF. The CDR3 DNA sequence: TGTGCCAGCAGTGAGCCGGGGCCGCGGTATCAGCCCCAGCATTTT. The gene calls are TRBV2 and TRBJ1-5, with D perhaps matching TRBD1 (5 bases). The germline V gene has CDR1 SNHLY and CDR2 FYNNEI. This CDR3 is 15 amino acids long. Trimming removed 3 bases at V and 5 bases at J, with 14 bases between.

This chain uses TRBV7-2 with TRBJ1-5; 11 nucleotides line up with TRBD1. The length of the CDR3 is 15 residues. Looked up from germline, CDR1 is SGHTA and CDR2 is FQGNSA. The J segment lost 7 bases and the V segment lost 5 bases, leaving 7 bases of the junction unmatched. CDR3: CASSPDRGLQQPQHF. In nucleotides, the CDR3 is TGTGCCAGCAGCCCGGACAGGGGGCTTCAACAGCCCCAGCATTTT.

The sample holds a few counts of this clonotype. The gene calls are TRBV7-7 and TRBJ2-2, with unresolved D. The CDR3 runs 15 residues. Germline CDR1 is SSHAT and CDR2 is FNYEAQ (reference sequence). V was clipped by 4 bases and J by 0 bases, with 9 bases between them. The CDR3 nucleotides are TGTGCCAGCAGCTCAGCGATCGCGAACACCGGGGAGCTGTTTTTT. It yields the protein CASSSAIANTGELFF.